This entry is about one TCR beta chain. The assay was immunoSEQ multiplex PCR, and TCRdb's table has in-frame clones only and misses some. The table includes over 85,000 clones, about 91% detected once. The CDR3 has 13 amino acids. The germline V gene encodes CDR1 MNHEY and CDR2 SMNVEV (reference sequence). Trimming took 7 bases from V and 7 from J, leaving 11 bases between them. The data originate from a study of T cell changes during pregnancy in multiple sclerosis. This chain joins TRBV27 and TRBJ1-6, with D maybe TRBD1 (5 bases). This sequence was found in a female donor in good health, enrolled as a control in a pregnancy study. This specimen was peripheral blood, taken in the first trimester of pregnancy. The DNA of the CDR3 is TGTGCCAGCACCGACAGACTCAATTCACCCCTCCACTTT. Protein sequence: CASTDRLNSPLHF.